The subject of this entry is one T cell receptor beta chain. The antigen remains undetermined. This sample is part of a study of cytomegalovirus exposure and HLA in healthy donors. Findings of the study overall: Altogether, 150 to 200 TCR beta chains were recorded as cytomegalovirus-associated. Because they were indistinguishable, some V segments, including TRBV6-2 and TRBV6-3, were excluded.

Primers for the PCR totalled 60 Vbeta and 13 Jbeta. This table comes from immunoSEQ multiplex PCR, and its TCRdb copy is limited to in-frame clones, with some not included. The sample consists of 100,000 or so clones, around 74% of them appearing once. The CDR3 is made up of 11 amino acids. The V end was cut by 0 bases, the J end by 7 bases, with 4 bases between. Per the germline V gene, CDR1 is SGHKS and CDR2 is YYEKEE (reference sequence). Sequencing was performed on PBMCs. J is TRBJ1-2 and V is TRBV5-5; D call uncertain. The TCR originated in a man aged 30-40 years in good health and CMV-seropositive. This CDR3 reads CASSLGGGYTF. In DNA, the CDR3 is TGTGCCAGCAGCTTGGGCGGTGGCTACACCTTC.